The source of this TCR beta chain is a study of T cell repertoires in cytomegalovirus infection. In this sample, this clonotype turned up many times. TCRdb analysed the reads with MiXCR anew, one entry per CDR3 protein. The sample includes 65,000 to 90,000 distinct CDR3 sequences, 3% to 4% of them seen just once. The CDR3 is 14 amino acids. Germline V gene sequence: CDR1 MGHRA, CDR2 YSYEKL. Trimming removed 0 bases from V and 8 bases from J, with 13 bases in between. The sample taken for sequencing was PBMCs. The chain employs TRBV4-1 and TRBJ1-2; D is unclear. The origin of this receptor is a human donor in good health (CMV status not recorded). Some clones in this sample may be carry-over from other donors' samples. The CDR3 reads CASSQDGNGRGYTF. Written as DNA, the CDR3 is TGCGCCAGCAGCCAAGATGGAAACGGTCGAGGCTACACCTTC.